This T cell receptor beta chain was captured by sequencing in a study of blood T cells in healthy people across ages (dated by TCRdb to 2015 to 2017). As for the study more broadly: In model experiments, template switching captured roughly one uniquely barcoded TCR beta cDNA molecule for every two T cells. Age-related changes in TCR beta repertoire diversity were measured in the study by deep sequencing normalized with unique cDNA molecular identifiers. Donors were grouped into four age groups: young (average about 15 years), middle-aged (around 39), aged (62) and long-lived (82). Donors of different ages were randomly distributed across sequencing lanes to avoid experimental bias. For two donors (one aged 18 to 30 and one aged 80 or older), the study analyzed two additional independent replicas of 1 million unique cDNA reads from the same blood draw. Overall study outcomes, separate from this receptor: There was a strong correlation between observed TCR beta diversity and the percentage of naive T cells measured by flow cytometry. As age increased, observed TCR beta diversity per million T cells dropped in a roughly linear way, and a significant reduction was already evident by age roughly 40. Because the CMV infection status of the donors was unknown, age-related changes in expanded clonotypes may potentially have been confounded. Compared with the aged group, more naive CD4+ T cells, fewer expanded clones and increased TCR diversity were shown by the long-lived group, suggesting age selection. Estimates of total diversity based on one million sequenced T cells were considered lower bounds and underestimates. Bulk unsorted PBMC profiling prevented conclusive comparison of naive and antigen-experienced compartments.

The CDR3 runs 14 amino acids, cysteine and phenylalanine included. The kept DNA is CDR3 alone, 42 bases in frame from the first base. The germline V gene (reference sequence) gives CDR1 as SGHNT and CDR2 as YYREEE. V is trimmed back by 2 bases and J by 4 bases, and the junction contains 2 bases that no gene match accounts for. Libraries were made using 5' RACE. The data were produced on an Illumina HiSeq 2500. A second roughly 6 to 12 cycle PCR used a sample-barcoded 5' primer and a J-beta primer mix. A unique molecular identifier was introduced onto each TCR beta cDNA molecule by a template-switch 5' adaptor carrying 12 random nucleotides. Each sample yielded at least 2.5 million CDR3-containing paired-end reads. The Mint cDNA synthesis kit, primed by a TRBC-specific oligonucleotide, was used to synthesize first-strand cDNA from all RNA. All cDNA was treated with uracil-DNA glycosylase and then went through a first 18-cycle PCR with the universal primers M1SS and BC2_uni_R. The published analysis was carried out like this. For normalization, 1 million high-quality reads were randomly selected from each sample, with every read carrying a distinct molecular identifier. Instead of being binned into consensus sequences, reads that shared molecular identifiers were thrown out. MiTCR, run with a Q25 quality threshold and the strictest error-elimination algorithm, handled CDR3 identification, clonotype clustering and error correction. Lower-bound total TCR beta diversity was estimated with a nonparametric unseen species model using Euler transformation. Using fastp at Q25 and MiXCR, TCRdb reprocessed the public reads and kept productive beta chains. Identical CDR3 proteins give one entry, which carries the most common genes and DNA. What appears here as the V and J calls and clone size reflects TCRdb's work, not the paper's. This sample comprises about 1,500,000 distinct CDR3 sequences, approximately 28% of them detected only once. 7.7% of the sample comes from the top ten.

This clonotype was counted only a few times. What antigen it recognizes has not been identified. Within one base of it there is no much larger clone, and no base qualities were kept. The donors were some 39 Caucasian individuals from Russia, aged roughly 6 to 100 years, who were systemically healthy. Each donor gave roughly 9.5 milliliters of peripheral blood, collected into EDTA-treated Vacutainer tubes. Ficoll-Paque density-gradient centrifugation was used to isolate PBMCs, with at least 6 million per sample. Trizol reagent was used to extract total RNA from PBMCs, with at least 6 micrograms per sample. For every donor, an aliquot of PBMCs went through flow cytometry to measure the percentages of naive CD45RAhigh/CD27high T cells.

The sequenced sample consisted of blood. The receptor comes from a woman between 25 and 40 years old in good health. This sequence uses TRBV5-4 and TRBJ2-5; 10 of the junction bases match TRBD2. CDR3 reads: CASSFKREGETQYF. The DNA sequence is as follows: TGTGCCAGCAGCTTTAAGCGGGAGGGAGAGACCCAGTACTTC. When the CDR3 is completed using the reference TRBV5-4 and TRBJ2-5 genes on either side, the full variable domain is ETGVTQSPTHLIKTRGQQVTLRCSSQSGHNTVSWYQQALGQGPQFIFQYYREEENGRGNFPPRFSGLQFPNYSSELNVNALELDDSALYLCASSFKREGETQYFGPGTRLLVL.